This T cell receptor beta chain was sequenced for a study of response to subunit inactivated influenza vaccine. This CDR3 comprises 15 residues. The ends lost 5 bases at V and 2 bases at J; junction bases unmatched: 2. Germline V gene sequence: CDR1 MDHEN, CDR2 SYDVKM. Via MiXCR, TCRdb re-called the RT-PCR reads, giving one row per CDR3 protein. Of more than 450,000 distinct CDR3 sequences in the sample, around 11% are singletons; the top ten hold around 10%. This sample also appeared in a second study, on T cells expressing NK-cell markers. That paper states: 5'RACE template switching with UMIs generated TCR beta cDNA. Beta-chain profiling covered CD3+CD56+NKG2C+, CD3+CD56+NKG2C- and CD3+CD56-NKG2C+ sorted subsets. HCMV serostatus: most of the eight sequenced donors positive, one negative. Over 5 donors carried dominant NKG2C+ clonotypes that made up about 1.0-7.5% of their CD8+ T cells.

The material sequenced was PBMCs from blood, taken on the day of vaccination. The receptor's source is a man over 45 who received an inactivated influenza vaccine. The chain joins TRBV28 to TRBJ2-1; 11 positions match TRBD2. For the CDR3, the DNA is TGTGCCAGCAGTCTTAGCGGGAGGGCCTACAATGAGCAGTTCTTC. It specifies CASSLSGRAYNEQFF.